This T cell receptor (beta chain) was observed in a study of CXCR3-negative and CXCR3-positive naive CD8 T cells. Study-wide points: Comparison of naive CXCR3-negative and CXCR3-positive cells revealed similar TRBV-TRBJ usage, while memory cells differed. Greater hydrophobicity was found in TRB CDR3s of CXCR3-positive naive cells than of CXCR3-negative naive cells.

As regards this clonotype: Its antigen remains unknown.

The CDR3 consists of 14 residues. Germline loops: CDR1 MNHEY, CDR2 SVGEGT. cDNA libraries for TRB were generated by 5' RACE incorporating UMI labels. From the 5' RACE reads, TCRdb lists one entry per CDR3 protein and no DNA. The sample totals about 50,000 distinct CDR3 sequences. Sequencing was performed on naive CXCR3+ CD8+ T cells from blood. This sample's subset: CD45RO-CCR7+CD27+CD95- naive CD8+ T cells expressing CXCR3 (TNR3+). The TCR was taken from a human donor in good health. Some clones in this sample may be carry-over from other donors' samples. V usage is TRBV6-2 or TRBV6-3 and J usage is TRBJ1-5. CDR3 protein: CASSPRAVGQPQHF.